Below are 7 T cell receptor beta chains sequenced from a single sample in a study of OX40 agonist ivuxolimab in advanced cancers. Library method: the immunoSEQ multiplex PCR assay. TCRdb provides this immuneACCESS table in a form limited to in-frame rearrangements. Some clones are lacking; in checked studies, under half of them reflect an unresolved V gene, and why the rest are absent is not known. Recorded for this sample are some 50,000 clones; approximately 82% of them occurred a single time. Jointly, the top ten make up less than 4% of the sample. The sample in question was CD4+ or CD8+ T cells sorted from blood, obtained in a trial of the OX40 agonist ivuxolimab. The receptors were gathered from an adult with an advanced solid tumor such as melanoma, head and neck, liver or kidney cancer.

CDR3 region: CASSLLTPRAPQYF. As DNA, the CDR3 is TGTGCCAGCAGCTTATTAACCCCCCGGGCTCCCCAGTACTTC. This rearrangement joins TRBV13 to TRBJ2-5; D call uncertain. Trimming shortened V by 2 bases and J by 9 bases, and 16 bases separated the two germline ends. This CDR3 has 14 residues. Germline V gene sequence: CDR1 PRHDT, CDR2 FYEKMQ (reference sequence).

The chain recombines TRBV11-3 with TRBJ2-5; tentative D call: TRBD1 (6 bases). Matching the DNA end better, TRBJ2-7 makes the J call doubtful. Germline V gives CDR1 SGHNT, CDR2 YENEEA. The CDR3 sequence is 14 residues long. The CDR3: CASSVNPGDYEQYF. The CDR3 nucleotides are TGTGCCAGCAGCGTAAACCCAGGGGACTACGAGCAGTACTTC.

This clone has more than one count but fewer than ten. This sample also contains other DNA sequences that code for the same CDR3. The chain couples TRBV7-9 to TRBJ1-3; D unresolved. The CDR3 totals 15 residues. Germline V CDR1 and CDR2: SEHNR, FQNEAQ (reference sequence). V dropped 0 bases and J dropped 0 bases, with 6 bases sitting between them. The CDR3 reads CASSLAGDSGNTIYF. The CDR3 DNA reads TGTGCCAGCAGCTTAGCAGGAGACTCTGGAAACACCATATATTTT.

The chain couples TRBV11-3 to TRBJ2-1, with D perhaps assigned TRBD1 or TRBD2 (5 bases each). V gave up 5 bases and J gave up 4 bases, with 15 bases separating them. This CDR3 contains 15 residues. CDR1 and CDR2 (germline): SGHNT, YENEEA. The CDR3 DNA is TGTGCCAGCAGCATGAGGGACGGATCTTACAATGAGCAGTTCTTC. It specifies CASSMRDGSYNEQFF.

This rearrangement joins TRBV28 to TRBJ1-2; D not resolved. CDR1 is MDHEN and CDR2 is SYDVKM in the germline V gene. The V and J ends lost 5 bases and 0 bases respectively, with 4 bases between them. The CDR3 length is 12 residues. CDR3 residues: CASSTPNYGYTF. For the CDR3, the DNA is TGTGCCAGCAGTACACCTAACTATGGCTACACCTTC.

The J gene is TRBJ1-5, the V gene TRBV28; 9 nucleotides agree with TRBD1. Trimming at V came to 7 bases and at J to 7 bases, leaving 5 bases not matched to a gene. The CDR3 contains 13 residues. Germline V gene sequence: CDR1 MDHEN, CDR2 SYDVKM. In DNA, the CDR3 is TGTGCCAGCATGACAGGGGGGATACAGCCCCAGCATTTT. Its translation: CASMTGGIQPQHF.

This clone has just one count. The gene calls are TRBV19 and TRBJ2-3, with 7 bases fitting TRBD1. The CDR3 runs 20 residues. Losses at the gene ends were 6 bases for V and 4 bases for J; bases not matched to a gene: 25. Germline V gives CDR1 LNHDA, CDR2 SQIVND (reference sequence). CDR3 nucleotides: TGTGCCAGTAGACCTAAACCGGGACAGTTGAAATCAGAGCTTTCAGATACGCAGTATTTT. As protein: CASRPKPGQLKSELSDTQYF.